The text below deals with one TCR beta chain. What it binds is not known. These data are taken from a study of radiation and T cells in renal cell carcinoma. Study results and limitations: Top tumor clonotypes rose in blood 2 weeks post-radiation, then contracted.

Regarding time point: baseline pretreatment blood. The sample's treatment: 15 Gy SBRT to primary tumor, nephrectomy 4 weeks later. Radiation-treated patients gave blood at baseline, week 2 and week 4. The patient's renal cell carcinoma had clear cell pathology. The CDR3 spans 14 residues. The germline CDR1 and CDR2 sequences are SGHAT and FQNNGV. V dropped 5 bases and J dropped 3 bases, with 12 bases sitting between them. Libraries were prepared by immunoSEQ multiplex PCR; TCRdb keeps only in-frame clonotypes and omits some of them. The data show about 130,000 clones, over 75% seen once. The source is a woman aged 45 to 65 with renal cell carcinoma. The genes are TRBV11-2 and TRBJ2-3, with D unclear. Sequenced material: blood, taken from a patient whose treatment included radiotherapy and nephrectomy. The CDR3 coding sequence is TGTGCCAGCAGCCGTCAGACACTGACAGATACGCAGTATTTT. Translation gives CASSRQTLTDTQYF.